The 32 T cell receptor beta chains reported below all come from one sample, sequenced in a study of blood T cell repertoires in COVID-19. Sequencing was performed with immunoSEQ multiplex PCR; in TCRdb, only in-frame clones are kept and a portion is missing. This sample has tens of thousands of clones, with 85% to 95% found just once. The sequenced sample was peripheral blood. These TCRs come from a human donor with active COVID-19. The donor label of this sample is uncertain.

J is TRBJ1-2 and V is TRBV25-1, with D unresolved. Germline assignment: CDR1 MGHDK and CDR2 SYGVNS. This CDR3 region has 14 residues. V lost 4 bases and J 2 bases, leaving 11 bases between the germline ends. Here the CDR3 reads CASSGGGDNYGYTF. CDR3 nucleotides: TGTGCCAGCAGTGGAGGAGGTGACAACTATGGCTACACCTTC.

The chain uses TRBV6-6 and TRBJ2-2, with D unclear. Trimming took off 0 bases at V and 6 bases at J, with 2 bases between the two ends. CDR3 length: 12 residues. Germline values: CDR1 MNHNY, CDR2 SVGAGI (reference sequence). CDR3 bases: TGTGCCAGCAGTTACTCCGCCGGGGAGCTGTTTTTT. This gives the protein CASSYSAGELFF.

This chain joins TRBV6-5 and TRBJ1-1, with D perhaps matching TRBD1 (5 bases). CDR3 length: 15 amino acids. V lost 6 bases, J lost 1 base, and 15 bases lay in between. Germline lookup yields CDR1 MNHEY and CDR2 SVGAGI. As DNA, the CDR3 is TGTGCCAGCAGAACAATTCCGACAGAGAACACTGAAGCTTTCTTT. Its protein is CASRTIPTENTEAFF.

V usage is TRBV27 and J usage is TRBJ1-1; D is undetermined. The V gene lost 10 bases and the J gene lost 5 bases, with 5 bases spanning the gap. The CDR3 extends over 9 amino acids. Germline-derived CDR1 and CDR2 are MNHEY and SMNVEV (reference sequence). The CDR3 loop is CATPTEAFF. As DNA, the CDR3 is TGTGCCACCCCAACTGAAGCTTTCTTT.

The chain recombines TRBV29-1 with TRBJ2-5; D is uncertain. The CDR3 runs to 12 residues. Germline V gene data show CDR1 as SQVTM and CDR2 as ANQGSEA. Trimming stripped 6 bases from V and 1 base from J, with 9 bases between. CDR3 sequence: CSVAETQETQYF. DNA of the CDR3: TGCAGCGTGGCGGAAACCCAAGAGACCCAGTACTTC.

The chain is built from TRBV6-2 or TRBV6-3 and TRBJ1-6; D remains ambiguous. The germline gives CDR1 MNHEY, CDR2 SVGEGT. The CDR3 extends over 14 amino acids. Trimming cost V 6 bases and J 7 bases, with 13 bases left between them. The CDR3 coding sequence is TGTGCCAGCAGCAACGGAGGGCGGAATTCACCCCTCCACTTT. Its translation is CASSNGGRNSPLHF.

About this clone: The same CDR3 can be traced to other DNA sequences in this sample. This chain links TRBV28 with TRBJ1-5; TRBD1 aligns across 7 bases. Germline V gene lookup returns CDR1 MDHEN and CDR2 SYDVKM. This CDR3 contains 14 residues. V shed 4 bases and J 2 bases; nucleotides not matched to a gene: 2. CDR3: CASSSGGGNQPQHF. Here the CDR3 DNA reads TGTGCCAGCAGTTCAGGGGGAGGCAATCAGCCCCAGCATTTT.

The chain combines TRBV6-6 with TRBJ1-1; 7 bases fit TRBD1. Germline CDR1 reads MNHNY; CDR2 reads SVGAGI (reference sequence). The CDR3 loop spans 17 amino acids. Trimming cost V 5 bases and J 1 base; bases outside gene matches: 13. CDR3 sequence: CASSHLSENRGNTEAFF. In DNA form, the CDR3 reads TGTGCCAGCAGTCACCTTAGTGAAAACAGGGGGAACACTGAAGCTTTCTTT.

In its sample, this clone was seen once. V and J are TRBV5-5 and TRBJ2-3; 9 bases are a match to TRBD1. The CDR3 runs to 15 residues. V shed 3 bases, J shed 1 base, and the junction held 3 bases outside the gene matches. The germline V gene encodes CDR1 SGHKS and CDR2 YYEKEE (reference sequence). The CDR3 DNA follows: TGTGCCAGCAGCTCGGGACAGGGAGGCACAGATACGCAGTATTTT. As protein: CASSSGQGGTDTQYF. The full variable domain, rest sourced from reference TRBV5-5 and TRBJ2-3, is DAGVTQSPTHLIKTRGQQVTLRCSPISGHKSVSWYQQVLGQGPQFIFQYYEKEERGRGNFPDRFSARQFPNYSSELNVNALLLGDSALYLCASSSGQGGTDTQYFGPGTRLTVL.

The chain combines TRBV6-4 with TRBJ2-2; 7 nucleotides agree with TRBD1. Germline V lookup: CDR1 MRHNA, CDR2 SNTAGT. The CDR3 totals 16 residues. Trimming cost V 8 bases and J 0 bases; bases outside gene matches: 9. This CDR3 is CASPLRTGANTGELFF. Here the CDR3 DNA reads TGTGCCAGCCCTCTCAGGACAGGAGCGAACACCGGGGAGCTGTTTTTT.

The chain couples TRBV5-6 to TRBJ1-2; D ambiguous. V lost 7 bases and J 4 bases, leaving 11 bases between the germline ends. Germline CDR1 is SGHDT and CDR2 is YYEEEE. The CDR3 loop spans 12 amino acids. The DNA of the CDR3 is TGTGCCAGCGGACTAGGGAGCTATGGCTACACCTTC. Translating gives CASGLGSYGYTF.

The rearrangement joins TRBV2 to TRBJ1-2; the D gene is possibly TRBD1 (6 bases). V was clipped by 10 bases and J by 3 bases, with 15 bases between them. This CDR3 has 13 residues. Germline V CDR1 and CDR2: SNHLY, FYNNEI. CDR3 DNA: TGTGCCACCACAGGGAGTTATGACTATGGCTACACCTTC. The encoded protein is CATTGSYDYGYTF.

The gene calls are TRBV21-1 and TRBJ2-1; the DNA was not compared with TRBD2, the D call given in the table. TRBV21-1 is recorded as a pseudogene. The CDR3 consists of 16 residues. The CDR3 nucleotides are TGTGCCAGCAGAAGACTGACCCCTCAACCCTACAATGAGCAGTTCTTC. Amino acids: CASRRLTPQPYNEQFF.

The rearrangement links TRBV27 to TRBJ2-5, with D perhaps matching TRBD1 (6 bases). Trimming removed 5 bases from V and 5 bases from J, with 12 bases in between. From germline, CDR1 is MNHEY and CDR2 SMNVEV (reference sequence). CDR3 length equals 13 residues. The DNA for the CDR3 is TGTGCCAGCAGTCTACAGGGACGGGAGACCCAGTACTTC. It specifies CASSLQGRETQYF.

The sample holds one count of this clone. The CDR3 protein is CASSAPTGGENTEAFF. The CDR3 nucleotides read TGTGCCAGCAGCGCACCCACAGGGGGAGAGAACACTGAAGCTTTCTTT. The gene calls are TRBV9 and TRBJ1-1; 8 bases match TRBD1. The trim removed 3 bases at V and 1 base at J, leaving 8 bases unmatched. Germline V lookup: CDR1 SGDLS, CDR2 YYNGEE. The CDR3 sequence is 16 residues long.

In DNA, the CDR3 is TGTGCCAGCAGAAGAGGCAGCCACCCCGTCTACGAGCAGTACTTC. Translated: CASRRGSHPVYEQYF. The gene calls are TRBV6-5 and TRBJ2-7; D not resolved. The V and J ends lost 6 bases and 3 bases respectively, with 18 bases between them. Per the germline V gene, CDR1 is MNHEY and CDR2 is SVGAGI. The CDR3 contains 15 residues.

DNA of the CDR3: TGTGCCAGTAGTATTCTTCTAGACGACTCCTACGAGCAGTACTTC. It yields the protein CASSILLDDSYEQYF. The V gene is TRBV19, the J gene TRBJ2-7; D uncertain. With 3 bases removed from V and 0 bases from J, the gap between germline ends came to 12 bases. This CDR3 is 15 amino acids long. Germline V lookup: CDR1 LNHDA, CDR2 SQIVND (reference sequence). The variable domain in full, with the rest retrieved from reference TRBV19 and TRBJ2-7, is DGGITQSPKYLFRKEGQNVTLSCEQNLNHDAMYWYRQDPGQGLRLIYYSQIVNDFQKGDIAEGYSVSREKKESFPLTVTSAQKNPTAFYLCASSILLDDSYEQYFGPGTRLTVT.

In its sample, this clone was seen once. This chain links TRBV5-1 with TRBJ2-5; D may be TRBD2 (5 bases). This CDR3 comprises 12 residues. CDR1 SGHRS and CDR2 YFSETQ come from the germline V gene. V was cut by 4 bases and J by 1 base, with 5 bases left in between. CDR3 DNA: TGCGCCAGCAGCGGAGGCCAAGAGACCCAGTACTTC. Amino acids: CASSGGQETQYF.

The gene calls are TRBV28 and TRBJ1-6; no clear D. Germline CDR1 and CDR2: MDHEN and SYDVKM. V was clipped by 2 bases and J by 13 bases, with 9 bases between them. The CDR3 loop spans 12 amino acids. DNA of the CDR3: TGTGCCAGCAGTTTAGAGGGCTTGCCCCTCCACTTT. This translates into CASSLEGLPLHF.

CDR3 amino acids: CASSLLPGANVLTF. CDR3 in DNA: TGCGCCAGCAGCCTACTGCCTGGGGCCAACGTCCTGACTTTC. The chain has TRBV5-1 and TRBJ2-6, with D unclear. Germline CDR1 and CDR2: SGHRS and YFSETQ. The V end was cut by 4 bases, the J end by 2 bases, with 7 bases between. The CDR3 loop spans 14 amino acids. Together with reference TRBV5-1 and TRBJ2-6, the CDR3 gives the full variable domain: KAGVTQTPRYLIKTRGQQVTLSCSPISGHRSVSWYQQTPGQGLQFLFEYFSETQRNKGNFPGRFSGRQFSNSRSEMNVSTLELGDSALYLCASSLLPGANVLTFGAGSRLTVL.

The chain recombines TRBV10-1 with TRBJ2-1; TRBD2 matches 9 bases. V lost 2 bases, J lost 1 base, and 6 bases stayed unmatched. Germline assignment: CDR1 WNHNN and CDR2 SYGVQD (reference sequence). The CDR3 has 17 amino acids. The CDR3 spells CASSEGSGGGSYNEQFF. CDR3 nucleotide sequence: TGCGCCAGCAGTGAGGGTAGCGGGGGCGGATCCTACAATGAGCAGTTCTTC.

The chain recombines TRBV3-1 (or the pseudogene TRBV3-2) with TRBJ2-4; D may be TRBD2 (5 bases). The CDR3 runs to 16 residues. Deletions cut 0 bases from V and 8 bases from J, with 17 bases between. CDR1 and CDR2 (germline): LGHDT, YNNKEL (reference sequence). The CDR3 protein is CASSQDSGGSPDIQYF. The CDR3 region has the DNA TGTGCCAGCAGCCAAGATAGTGGAGGTTCCCCCGACATTCAGTACTTC.

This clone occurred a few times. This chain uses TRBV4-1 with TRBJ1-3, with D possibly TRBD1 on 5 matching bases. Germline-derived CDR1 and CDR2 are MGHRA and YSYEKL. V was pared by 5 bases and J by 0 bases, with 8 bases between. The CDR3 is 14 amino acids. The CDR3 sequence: CASSLGASGNTIYF. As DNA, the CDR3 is TGCGCCAGCAGCTTAGGGGCCTCTGGAAACACCATATATTTT.

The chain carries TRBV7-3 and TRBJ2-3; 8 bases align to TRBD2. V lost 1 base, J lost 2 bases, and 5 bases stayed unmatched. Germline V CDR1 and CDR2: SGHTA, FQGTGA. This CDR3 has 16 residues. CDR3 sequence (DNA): TGTGCCAGCAGCTTAAACCCAGCGGGGGTCACAGATACGCAGTATTTT. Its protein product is CASSLNPAGVTDTQYF.

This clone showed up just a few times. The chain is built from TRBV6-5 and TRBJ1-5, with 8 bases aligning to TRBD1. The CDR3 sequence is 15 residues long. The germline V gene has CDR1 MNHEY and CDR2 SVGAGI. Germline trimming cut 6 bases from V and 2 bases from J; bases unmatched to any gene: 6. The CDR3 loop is CASRPQGAGNQPQHF. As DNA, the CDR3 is TGTGCCAGCAGACCGCAGGGGGCAGGCAATCAGCCCCAGCATTTT.

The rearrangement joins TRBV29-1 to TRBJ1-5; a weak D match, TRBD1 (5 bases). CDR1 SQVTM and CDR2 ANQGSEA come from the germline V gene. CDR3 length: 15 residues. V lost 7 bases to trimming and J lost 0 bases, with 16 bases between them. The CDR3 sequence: CSARVGGDSNQPQHF. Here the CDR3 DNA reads TGCAGCGCCCGGGTCGGGGGAGATAGCAATCAGCCCCAGCATTTT.

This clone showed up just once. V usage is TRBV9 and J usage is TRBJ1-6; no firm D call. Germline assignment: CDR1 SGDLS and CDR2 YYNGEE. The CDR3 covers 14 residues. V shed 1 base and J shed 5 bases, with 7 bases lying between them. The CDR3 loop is CASSVNTNNSPLHF. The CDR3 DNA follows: TGTGCCAGCAGCGTAAACACCAATAATTCACCCCTCCACTTT.

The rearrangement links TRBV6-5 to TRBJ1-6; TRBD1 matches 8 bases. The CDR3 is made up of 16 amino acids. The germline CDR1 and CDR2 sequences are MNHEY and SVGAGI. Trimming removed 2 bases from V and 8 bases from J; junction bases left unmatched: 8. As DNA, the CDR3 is TGTGCCAGCAGTTACCTAGAGACAGGGGCGCATTCACCCCTCCACTTT. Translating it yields CASSYLETGAHSPLHF.

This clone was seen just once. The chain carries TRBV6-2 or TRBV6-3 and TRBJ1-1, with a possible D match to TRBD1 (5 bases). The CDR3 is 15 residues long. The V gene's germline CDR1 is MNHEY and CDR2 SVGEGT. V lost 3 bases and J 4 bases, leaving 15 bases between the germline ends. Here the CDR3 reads CASSYDEGGGTEAFF. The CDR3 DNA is TGTGCCAGCAGTTATGACGAGGGCGGGGGCACTGAAGCTTTCTTT.

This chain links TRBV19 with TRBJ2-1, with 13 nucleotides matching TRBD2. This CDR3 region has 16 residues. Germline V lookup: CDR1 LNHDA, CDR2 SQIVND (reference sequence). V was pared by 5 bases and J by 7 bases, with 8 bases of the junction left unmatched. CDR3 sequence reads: CASSPRAGLAGNEQFF. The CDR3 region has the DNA TGTGCCAGTAGTCCCCGAGCGGGACTAGCGGGGAATGAGCAGTTCTTC.

CDR3 DNA: TGTGCCAGCAGCGTAGCTCTTGGCGGGGGGTTAGAGACCCAGTACTTC. The encoded protein is CASSVALGGGLETQYF. The gene calls are TRBV9 and TRBJ2-5; 8 nucleotides agree with TRBD2. This CDR3 region has 16 residues. The ends lost 0 bases at V and 4 bases at J; junction bases unmatched: 8. In germline, CDR1 is SGDLS, CDR2 YYNGEE.

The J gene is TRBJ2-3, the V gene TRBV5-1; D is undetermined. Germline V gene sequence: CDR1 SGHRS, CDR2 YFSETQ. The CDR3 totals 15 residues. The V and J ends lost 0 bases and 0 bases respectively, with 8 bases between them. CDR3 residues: CASSLDLLSTDTQYF. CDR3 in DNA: TGCGCCAGCAGCTTGGATCTCCTTAGCACAGATACGCAGTATTTT.